This passage covers 18 T cell receptor beta chains from one sample sequenced in a study of T cell changes during pregnancy in multiple sclerosis. Method: immunoSEQ multiplex PCR; TCRdb's copy keeps in-frame clones and lacks some. This sample has about 81,000 clones, with over 85% found just once. The sample consisted of peripheral blood, taken in the third trimester of pregnancy. The receptors here all came from a female donor in good health, enrolled as a control in a pregnancy study.

The CDR3 nucleotides read TGTGCCAGCAACGGACAGATAGCCTACGAGCAGTACTTC. Its protein product is CASNGQIAYEQYF. J is TRBJ2-7 and V is TRBV2; D might be TRBD1 (6 bases). The CDR3 is 13 residues long. V dropped 7 bases and J dropped 2 bases, with 12 bases sitting between them. Germline CDR1 reads SNHLY; CDR2 reads FYNNEI.

The chain is built from TRBV10-3 and TRBJ2-7; D may be TRBD1 (5 bases). V was clipped by 7 bases and J by 7 bases, with 17 bases between them. There are 13 residues in the CDR3. In germline, CDR1 is ENHRY, CDR2 SYGVKD. The CDR3 nucleotides are TGTGCCATCAAAGGGGCGCTATTGGGAGAGCAGTACTTC. It is translated as CAIKGALLGEQYF.

The chain combines TRBV5-1 with TRBJ2-1, with D perhaps TRBD2 (6 bases). There are 14 residues in the CDR3. V gave up 0 bases and J gave up 9 bases, with 13 bases separating them. The germline V gene has CDR1 SGHRS and CDR2 YFSETQ. The DNA for the CDR3 is TGCGCCAGCAGCTTGGCACTAGCAAAGGGTGAGCAGTTCTTC. Translation gives CASSLALAKGEQFF.

This clone has a handful of counts. V usage is TRBV7-2 and J usage is TRBJ2-1; D is perhaps TRBD2 (6 bases). From germline, CDR1 is SGHTA and CDR2 FQGNSA. The CDR3 has 13 residues. Trimming took off 5 bases at V and 10 bases at J, with 15 bases between the two ends. The CDR3 DNA is TGTGCCAGCAGCGGCAGACTAGTCTCCGAGCAGTTCTTC. Protein product: CASSGRLVSEQFF.

This chain connects TRBV9 to TRBJ2-5; 11 bases match TRBD2. J lost 4 bases, V lost 3 bases, and 2 bases had no gene match. The CDR3 contains 14 residues. Germline CDR1 is SGDLS and CDR2 is YYNGEE. As DNA, the CDR3 is TGTGCCAGCAGCGCAGGACTAGCGGGAGAGACCCAGTACTTC. Protein product: CASSAGLAGETQYF.

The V gene is TRBV5-1, the J gene TRBJ1-2, with 8 bases matching TRBD1. CDR3 length equals 15 residues. Per the germline V gene, CDR1 is SGHRS and CDR2 is YFSETQ. The J segment lost 7 bases and the V segment lost 2 bases, leaving 10 bases of the junction unmatched. The CDR3 loop is CASSLLDTGGSGYTF. DNA for the CDR3: TGCGCCAGCAGCTTATTAGATACAGGGGGATCTGGCTACACCTTC. The whole variable domain, filled in from reference TRBV5-1 and TRBJ1-2, reads KAGVTQTPRYLIKTRGQQVTLSCSPISGHRSVSWYQQTPGQGLQFLFEYFSETQRNKGNFPGRFSGRQFSNSRSEMNVSTLELGDSALYLCASSLLDTGGSGYTFGSGTRLTVV.

V usage is TRBV30 and J usage is TRBJ2-1; 7 positions match TRBD1. From germline, CDR1 is GTSNPN and CDR2 SVGIG (reference sequence). This CDR3 comprises 13 residues. The V and J ends lost 5 bases and 4 bases, in that order; junction bases with no gene match: 5. This chain's CDR3 is CAWEDRLYNEQFF. CDR3 coding DNA: TGTGCCTGGGAGGACAGGCTATACAATGAGCAGTTCTTC.

The V and J genes are TRBV18 and TRBJ2-7; 11 nucleotides line up with TRBD2. CDR3 length: 15 residues. The V gene's germline CDR1 is KGHSH and CDR2 LQKENI. With 5 bases clipped from V and 0 bases from J, the junction kept 3 bases outside the gene matches. CDR3 in DNA: TGTGCCAGCTCAGGGGGGACTAGCGGCTCCTACGAGCAGTACTTC. This codes for CASSGGTSGSYEQYF. The complete variable domain, with remaining parts taken from reference TRBV18 and TRBJ2-7, reads NAGVMQNPRHLVRRRGQEARLRCSPMKGHSHVYWYRQLPEEGLKFMVYLQKENIIDESGMPKERFSAEFPKEGPSILRIQQVVRGDSAAYFCASSGGTSGSYEQYFGPGTRLTVT.

J is TRBJ1-5 and V is TRBV28; possibly TRBD1 for D (6 bases). Per germline, CDR1 MDHEN and CDR2 SYDVKM. The CDR3 totals 14 residues. V lost 2 bases, J lost 6 bases, and 11 bases lay in between. The CDR3 sequence is CASSLRQARQPQHF. CDR3 in DNA: TGTGCCAGCAGTTTACGACAGGCGCGTCAGCCCCAGCATTTT.

V and J are TRBV27 and TRBJ2-7; TRBD2 agrees at 9 bases. Unmatched junction bases numbered 5, after V lost 8 bases and J lost 3 bases. The CDR3 runs 13 residues. Germline lookup yields CDR1 MNHEY and CDR2 SMNVEV (reference sequence). CDR3: CASRASGDYEQYF. The CDR3, as DNA: TGTGCCAGCCGGGCTAGCGGGGACTACGAGCAGTACTTC.

This clone showed up just once. The V call is TRBV28, the J call TRBJ2-1; 15 bases align to TRBD2. The CDR3 is made up of 19 amino acids. V trimming: 6 bases; J trimming: 8 bases; junction bases outside the gene matches: 17. Germline V CDR1 and CDR2: MDHEN, SYDVKM. DNA of the CDR3: TGTGCCAGCAGGCGAACCGGGACTAGCGGGAGGTTCCAACTGTATGAGCAGTTCTTC. It translates to CASRRTGTSGRFQLYEQFF. The complete variable domain, with remaining parts taken from reference TRBV28 and TRBJ2-1, reads DVKVTQSSRYLVKRTGEKVFLECVQDMDHENMFWYRQDPGLGLRLIYFSYDVKMKEKGDIPEGYSVSREKKERFSLILESASTNQTSMYLCASRRTGTSGRFQLYEQFFGPGTRLTVL.

The chain employs TRBV9 and TRBJ1-1, with 7 bases that match TRBD1. This CDR3 is built from 14 residues. Trimming took 4 bases from V and 1 from J; bases not matched to a gene: 4. Germline CDR1 reads SGDLS; CDR2 reads YYNGEE. This chain's CDR3 is CASSPRQGNTEAFF. The CDR3 DNA reads TGTGCCAGCAGCCCTCGACAGGGGAACACTGAAGCTTTCTTT.

The J gene is TRBJ1-1, the V gene TRBV4-1, with 7 bases aligning to TRBD1. With 1 base clipped from V and 6 bases from J, the junction kept 8 bases outside the gene matches. CDR1 is MGHRA and CDR2 is YSYEKL in the germline V gene. This CDR3 is 15 amino acids long. The CDR3: CASSQVAGGRAEAFF. The CDR3 DNA reads as TGCGCCAGCAGCCAAGTGGCAGGGGGTAGGGCTGAAGCTTTCTTT.

This clone was recorded a few times. V gene TRBV2 combines with J gene TRBJ1-2; no reliable D call. Germline CDR1 reads SNHLY; CDR2 reads FYNNEI. The CDR3 runs to 15 residues. Deletions cut 4 bases from V and 7 bases from J, with 19 bases between. CDR3 sequence reads: CASSGDSASDGGYTF. The DNA for the CDR3 is TGTGCCAGCAGTGGTGACTCCGCATCTGACGGTGGCTACACCTTC. The variable domain in full, with the rest retrieved from reference TRBV2 and TRBJ1-2, is EPEVTQTPSHQVTQMGQEVILRCVPISNHLYFYWYRQILGQKVEFLVSFYNNEISEKSEIFDDQFSVERPDGSNFTLKIRSTKLEDSAMYFCASSGDSASDGGYTFGSGTRLTVV.

This clone was picked up a small number of times. This rearrangement joins TRBV2 to TRBJ1-4; D gene unclear. V lost 4 bases and J 7 bases, leaving 16 bases between the germline ends. Looked up from germline, CDR1 is SNHLY and CDR2 is FYNNEI. The CDR3 runs 15 residues. CDR3 sequence reads: CASSANDYGPEKLFF. CDR3 in DNA: TGTGCCAGCAGTGCCAACGACTACGGTCCTGAAAAACTGTTTTTT.

The chain recombines TRBV12-2 with TRBJ2-1; TRBD1, as called in the table, went unchecked against the DNA. TRBV12-2 is marked as a pseudogene. The CDR3 loop spans 14 amino acids. The CDR3 protein is CASRFGQFYNEQFF. In DNA form, the CDR3 reads TGTGCAAGTCGCTTCGGACAGTTTTACAATGAGCAGTTCTTC.

V gene TRBV7-9 combines with J gene TRBJ2-7; 10 bases match TRBD2. Germline V gene lookup returns CDR1 SEHNR and CDR2 FQNEAQ (reference sequence). V shed 1 base, J shed 6 bases, and the junction held 3 bases outside the gene matches. This CDR3 comprises 14 residues. CDR3 nucleotide sequence: TGTGCCAGCAGCTTAGAACTAGCGGGACCCGAGCAGTACTTC. The encoded protein is CASSLELAGPEQYF. Full variable domain (rest looked up from reference TRBV7-9 and TRBJ2-7): DTGVSQNPRHKITKRGQNVTFRCDPISEHNRLYWYRQTLGQGPEFLTYFQNEAQLEKSRLLSDRFSAERPKGSFSTLEIQRTEQGDSAMYLCASSLELAGPEQYFGPGTRLTVT.

The chain uses TRBV2 and TRBJ2-3; TRBD2 agrees at 9 bases. Germline V gene lookup returns CDR1 SNHLY and CDR2 FYNNEI. The CDR3 contains 13 residues. Germline trimming cut 1 base from V and 14 bases from J; bases unmatched to any gene: 7. The CDR3 DNA is TGTGCCAGCAGTGAAGTGCCTGAGACTAGCGGGTATTTT. It yields the protein CASSEVPETSGYF. Complete variable domain (other parts from reference TRBV2 and TRBJ2-3): EPEVTQTPSHQVTQMGQEVILRCVPISNHLYFYWYRQILGQKVEFLVSFYNNEISEKSEIFDDQFSVERPDGSNFTLKIRSTKLEDSAMYFCASSEVPETSGYFGPGTRLTVL.